Each of the 20 T cell receptor beta chains below was sequenced from the same sample in a study of OX40 agonist ivuxolimab in advanced cancers. Here immunoSEQ multiplex PCR was the method, and the copy in TCRdb shows in-frame clones only, minus some. Found here are 57,000 or so clones, 86% of them singletons; the top ten hold around 0.9%. The input for sequencing was CD4+ or CD8+ T cells sorted from blood, taken in a trial of the OX40 agonist ivuxolimab. The receptors here all came from an adult with an advanced solid tumor such as melanoma, head and neck, liver or kidney cancer.

The chain carries TRBV7-8 and TRBJ2-1, with a tentative D call TRBD2 (6 bases). V lost 1 base and J 5 bases, leaving 15 bases between the germline ends. Germline CDR1 reads SGHVS; CDR2 reads FQNEAQ. The length of the CDR3 is 16 residues. Written as DNA, the CDR3 is TGTGCCAGCAGCTTAGTAGCGGTAGGACGGAACAATGAGCAGTTCTTC. Its translation is CASSLVAVGRNNEQFF.

This clone showed up just once. The V gene is TRBV15, the J gene TRBJ1-5, with TRBD1 matching over 7 bases. CDR3 size: 14 residues. Looked up from germline, CDR1 is LNHNV and CDR2 is YYDKDF (reference sequence). V shed 4 bases and J 5 bases; nucleotides not matched to a gene: 5. The CDR3 DNA sequence: TGTGCCACCAGCAAAGGACAGGACTATCAGCCCCAGCATTTT. Translating it yields CATSKGQDYQPQHF. Complete variable domain (other parts from reference TRBV15 and TRBJ1-5): DAMVIQNPRYQVTQFGKPVTLSCSQTLNHNVMYWYQQKSSQAPKLLFHYYDKDFNNEADTPDNFQSRRPNTSFCFLDIRSPGLGDTAMYLCATSKGQDYQPQHFGDGTRLSIL.

This CDR3 is CASSTRGRSTEAFF. The CDR3 nucleotides read TGTGCCAGCAGTACCCGAGGACGGAGCACTGAAGCTTTCTTT. This chain joins TRBV27 and TRBJ1-1; D gene unclear. Germline CDR1 and CDR2: MNHEY and SMNVEV (reference sequence). The length of the CDR3 is 14 residues. The ends were cut back, 5 bases at V and 4 bases at J, with 14 bases in the middle.

This rearrangement joins TRBV14 to TRBJ2-2; D is undetermined. Germline CDR1 and CDR2: SGHDN and FVKESK. This CDR3 has 14 residues. Trimming shortened V by 3 bases and J by 6 bases, and 11 bases separated the two germline ends. CDR3 DNA: TGTGCCAGCAGCCAGAACATGTGGGCCGGGGAGCTGTTTTTT. Its translation is CASSQNMWAGELFF.

This chain links TRBV6-5 with TRBJ2-5, with 8 bases matching TRBD1. The CDR3 runs 14 residues. V lost 5 bases to trimming and J lost 5 bases; unmatched junction nucleotides: 7. CDR1 is MNHEY, CDR2 SVGAGI, per germline. CDR3 residues: CASSPGTGGETQYF. CDR3 nucleotides: TGTGCCAGCAGTCCCGGGACAGGAGGGGAGACCCAGTACTTC.

J is TRBJ2-5 and V is TRBV7-2, with unresolved D. Trimming took off 5 bases at V and 5 bases at J, with 9 bases between the two ends. Germline V gene data show CDR1 as SGHTA and CDR2 as FQGNSA. CDR3 length equals 12 residues. In DNA, the CDR3 is TGTGCCAGCAGCGTCAATAGCGAGACCCAGTACTTC. Translated, it gives CASSVNSETQYF.

The chain carries TRBV7-2 and TRBJ2-3; TRBD2 agrees at 13 bases. In germline, CDR1 is SGHTA, CDR2 FQGNSA. CDR3 length equals 16 residues. V lost 1 base to trimming and J lost 7 bases; unmatched junction nucleotides: 5. The CDR3 nucleotides read TGTGCCAGCAGCTTAGGGACTAGCGGGGGTCAAAATACGCAGTATTTT. This sequence encodes CASSLGTSGGQNTQYF.

The chain recombines TRBV6-5 with TRBJ2-3; D unresolved. CDR3 size: 13 residues. CDR1 and CDR2 from the germline V gene are MNHEY and SVGAGI. Deletions cut 7 bases from V and 0 bases from J, with 8 bases between. DNA of the CDR3: TGTGCCAGCATGGGTACTAGCACAGATACGCAGTATTTT. The encoded protein is CASMGTSTDTQYF.

The rearrangement links TRBV7-3 to TRBJ2-7; the D gene is possibly TRBD2 (7 bases). Trimming removed 4 bases at V and 4 bases at J, with 20 bases between. The germline V gene encodes CDR1 SGHTA and CDR2 FQGTGA. CDR3 length: 16 residues. In nucleotides, the CDR3 is TGTGCCAGCAGCTCACCCAAGGGGGACTACCGTTACGAGCAGTACTTC. It specifies CASSSPKGDYRYEQYF.

The genes are TRBV5-1 and TRBJ1-3; D might be TRBD1 (6 bases). V lost 0 bases and J lost 3, with 13 bases in between. The germline V gene has CDR1 SGHRS and CDR2 YFSETQ. The CDR3 consists of 16 residues. CDR3 DNA sequence: TGCGCCAGCAGCTTGGCATCTGGGGGCAGTGGAAACACCATATATTTT. This translates into CASSLASGGSGNTIYF. Variable domain in full (rest from reference TRBV5-1 and TRBJ1-3): KAGVTQTPRYLIKTRGQQVTLSCSPISGHRSVSWYQQTPGQGLQFLFEYFSETQRNKGNFPGRFSGRQFSNSRSEMNVSTLELGDSALYLCASSLASGGSGNTIYFGEGSWLTVV.

This clone occurred once. Here the CDR3 reads CAISYGTGGPTGELFF. CDR3 DNA sequence: TGTGCCATCAGCTATGGGACAGGGGGTCCCACCGGGGAGCTGTTTTTT. The V and J genes are TRBV10-3 and TRBJ2-2; 11 nucleotides align to TRBD1. The CDR3 is 16 amino acids. The V gene's germline CDR1 is ENHRY and CDR2 SYGVKD. Trimming at V came to 6 bases and at J to 4 bases, leaving 7 bases not matched to a gene.

This clone was counted once. CDR3 region: CASTPGVYNSPLHF. The DNA for the CDR3 is TGTGCCAGTACCCCGGGGGTGTATAATTCACCCCTCCACTTT. The chain uses TRBV19 and TRBJ1-6; possibly TRBD1 for D (5 bases). With 7 bases removed from V and 4 bases from J, the gap between germline ends came to 11 bases. The germline CDR1 and CDR2 sequences are LNHDA and SQIVND (reference sequence). This CDR3 has 14 residues.

This clone was observed a single time. The chain carries TRBV6-1 and TRBJ2-7; D may be TRBD1 (6 bases). CDR1 is MNHNS and CDR2 is SASEGT in the germline V gene. The CDR3 is 14 residues long. With 6 bases removed from V and 2 bases from J, the gap between germline ends came to 14 bases. Written as DNA, the CDR3 is TGTGCCAGCAGCCCAGGGGCTGGAGCCTACGAGCAGTACTTC. Protein: CASSPGAGAYEQYF.

The chain combines TRBV27 with TRBJ2-1; 7 nucleotides line up with TRBD2. There are 18 residues in the CDR3. The germline CDR1 and CDR2 sequences are MNHEY and SMNVEV (reference sequence). Trimming took 4 bases from V and 6 from J; bases not matched to a gene: 18. For the CDR3, the DNA is TGTGCCAGCAGTTCCACCTCTACGCGGGGAGGGCCCGCCAATGAGCAGTTCTTC. The encoded protein is CASSSTSTRGGPANEQFF.

This rearrangement joins TRBV5-4 to TRBJ2-2; D remains unclear. Germline CDR1 and CDR2: SGHNT and YYREEE (reference sequence). V was trimmed by 0 bases and J by 1 base, leaving 4 bases between them. The CDR3 runs to 14 residues. This CDR3 reads CASSLAMNTGELFF. The CDR3, as DNA: TGTGCCAGCAGCTTGGCCATGAACACCGGGGAGCTGTTTTTT. Supplemented by reference TRBV5-4 and TRBJ2-2, the full variable domain reads ETGVTQSPTHLIKTRGQQVTLRCSSQSGHNTVSWYQQALGQGPQFIFQYYREEENGRGNFPPRFSGLQFPNYSSELNVNALELDDSALYLCASSLAMNTGELFFGEGSRLTVL.

This clone was seen a single time. V is TRBV6-1 and J is TRBJ2-4; D call uncertain. V dropped 4 bases and J dropped 5 bases, with 9 bases sitting between them. Germline V lookup: CDR1 MNHNS, CDR2 SASEGT. The CDR3 is made up of 13 amino acids. The CDR3 DNA sequence: TGTGCCAGCAGTGGTTGGGCCCAAAACATTCAGTACTTC. Its protein is CASSGWAQNIQYF.

This sequence joins TRBV11-2 and TRBJ2-5; TRBD2 agrees at 8 bases. The CDR3 loop spans 16 amino acids. Germline V CDR1 and CDR2: SGHAT, FQNNGV. The ends lost 1 base at V and 4 bases at J; junction bases unmatched: 8. The CDR3 spells CASSLASGGPSETQYF. As DNA, the CDR3 is TGTGCCAGCAGCTTAGCTTCGGGAGGGCCTTCAGAGACCCAGTACTTC.

This clone appeared a few times. This sequence joins TRBV7-9 and TRBJ2-5; D unclear. The CDR3 extends over 14 amino acids. V lost 1 base, J lost 0 bases, and 6 bases lay in between. Per the germline V gene, CDR1 is SEHNR and CDR2 is FQNEAQ (reference sequence). The CDR3 DNA reads as TGTGCCAGCAGCTTAGGCATTTACCAAGAGACCCAGTACTTC. It translates to CASSLGIYQETQYF.

This chain joins TRBV18 and TRBJ2-7, with D uncertain. The CDR3 length is 14 residues. V was shortened by 0 bases and J by 7 bases, with 13 bases between the two germline ends. Germline lookup yields CDR1 KGHSH and CDR2 LQKENI. The CDR3 reads CASSPPMADTEQYF. As DNA, the CDR3 is TGTGCCAGCTCACCACCGATGGCGGATACTGAGCAGTACTTC.

The rearrangement uses TRBV7-9 and TRBJ2-7; maybe TRBD1 (6 bases). The CDR3 totals 12 residues. V was shortened by 4 bases and J by 4 bases, with 8 bases between the two germline ends. Germline V CDR1 and CDR2: SEHNR, FQNEAQ (reference sequence). The CDR3 DNA reads as TGTGCCAGCAGCTACAGGGATTACGAGCAGTACTTC. Protein product: CASSYRDYEQYF.